This T cell receptor (beta chain) was identified during a study of CD8 T cells in Susac syndrome. The germline V gene encodes CDR1 SEHNR and CDR2 FQNEAQ (reference sequence). The ends lost 4 bases at V and 4 bases at J; junction bases unmatched: 10. This CDR3 has 17 amino acids. An input of 0.5 to 1 ug of RNA was subjected to reverse transcription using random hexamers. The immunoSEQ assay covered 54 Vbeta and 13 Jbeta segments for CDR3. TCRdb processed the immunoSEQ multiplex PCR reads anew with MiXCR; each CDR3 protein has one entry. The data contain about 300,000 distinct CDR3 sequences, approximately 85% of them singletons.

The V gene is TRBV7-9, the J gene TRBJ2-3; 11 positions agree with TRBD2. The specimen sequenced was CD8+ T cells from PBMCs. The sequence came from a human donor with multiple sclerosis. The CDR3 DNA is TGTGCCAGCAGCTCTCAAGTCCTAGCGGGAGGTCCAGATACGCAGTATTTT. Translation gives CASSSQVLAGGPDTQYF.